This T cell receptor beta chain was obtained from a study of blood T cell repertoires in COVID-19. Study information: Donors in the United States, Italy and Spain gave samples during acute or convalescent COVID-19. The cDNA or gDNA used as material had been derived from T cells, B-cell-depleted T cells, or PBMCs.

Seattle cases were enrolled at active infection and followed longitudinally. Sequencing was performed with immunoSEQ multiplex PCR; in TCRdb, only in-frame clones are kept and a portion is missing. The sample holds over 150,000 clones, about 85% seen once. This CDR3 has 15 residues. V gave up 7 bases and J gave up 0 bases, with 16 bases separating them. The germline V gene has CDR1 SQVTM and CDR2 ANQGSEA. The sample consisted of peripheral blood. This TCR derives from a man aged 55 to 69 with COVID-19, enrolled during active disease. The chain uses TRBV29-1 and TRBJ1-3, with D hard to call. CDR3: CSAGPGSGSGNTIYF. The CDR3 coding sequence is TGCAGCGCTGGGCCAGGCAGTGGCTCTGGAAACACCATATATTTT.